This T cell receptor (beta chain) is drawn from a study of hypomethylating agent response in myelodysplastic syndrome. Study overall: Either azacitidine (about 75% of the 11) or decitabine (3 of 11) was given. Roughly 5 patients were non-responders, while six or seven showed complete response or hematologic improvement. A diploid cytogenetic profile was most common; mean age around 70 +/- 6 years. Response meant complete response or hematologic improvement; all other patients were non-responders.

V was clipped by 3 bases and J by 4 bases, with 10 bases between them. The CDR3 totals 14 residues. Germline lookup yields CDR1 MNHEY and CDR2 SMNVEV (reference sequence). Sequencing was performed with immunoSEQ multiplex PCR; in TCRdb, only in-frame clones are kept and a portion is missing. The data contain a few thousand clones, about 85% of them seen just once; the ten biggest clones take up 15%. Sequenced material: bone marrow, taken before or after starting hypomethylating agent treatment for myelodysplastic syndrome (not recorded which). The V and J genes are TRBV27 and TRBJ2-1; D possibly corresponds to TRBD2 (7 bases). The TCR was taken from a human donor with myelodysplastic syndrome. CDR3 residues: CASSLGGLYNEQFF. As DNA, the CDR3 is TGTGCCAGCAGTTTGGGGGGGCTGTACAATGAGCAGTTCTTC.